This TCR beta chain came from a study of cytomegalovirus exposure and HLA in healthy donors. Study at large: Out of roughly 170 million T cells, an earlier analysis found fewer than 140 million unique TCR beta sequences in total. General study findings and limits: Overall, approximately 150 TCR beta chains were annotated as cytomegalovirus-associated. It emerged from a later analysis that several of the most significant clusters appeared to be linked to common viral pathogens.

PCR involved 60 Vbeta and 13 Jbeta primers. Libraries were prepared by immunoSEQ multiplex PCR; TCRdb keeps only in-frame clonotypes and omits some of them. The sample lists 95,000 to 150,000 clones; just over 65% were seen once. Comments on this clone: Its antigen is still unknown.

Source material: PBMCs. The clonotype was recovered from a man between 18 and 35 years old in good health and CMV-seronegative.

CDR3 nucleotides: TGTGCCAGCAGAGCTTCAGGGCAGGGTAGTGCGAATGAGCAGTTCTTC. It codes for CASRASGQGSANEQFF. The chain joins TRBV7-9 to TRBJ2-1; the D gene is possibly TRBD1 (5 bases). This CDR3 is 16 amino acids long. In germline, CDR1 is SEHNR, CDR2 FQNEAQ (reference sequence). Trimming removed 6 bases at V and 7 bases at J, with 22 bases between.